The 15 T cell receptor beta chains presented below share a single source sample, sequenced in a study of blood T cell repertoires in COVID-19. Assay used: immunoSEQ multiplex PCR; TCRdb lists only in-frame clones, some missing. The table lists 20,000 to 30,000 clones, 70% to 90% of them singletons. What was sequenced was peripheral blood. All receptors come from a woman between 65 and 79 years old with COVID-19, enrolled during active disease.

The sample holds one count of this clone. The chain uses TRBV19 and TRBJ1-2; tentative D call: TRBD1 (5 bases). V dropped 2 bases and J dropped 6 bases, with 13 bases sitting between them. This CDR3 has 14 amino acids. Germline V CDR1 and CDR2: LNHDA, SQIVND (reference sequence). In DNA, the CDR3 is TGTGCCAGTAGTATACAGGGTGGATGGGATGGCTACACCTTC. Its translation is CASSIQGGWDGYTF.

The chain joins TRBV5-1 to TRBJ2-1; 12 positions agree with TRBD2. CDR3 length: 18 amino acids. The V segment lost 1 base and the J segment 0 bases; nucleotides outside the gene matches: 5. Germline V gene sequence: CDR1 SGHRS, CDR2 YFSETQ. CDR3 amino acids: CASSLTSGRHSSYNEQFF. The CDR3 bases are TGCGCCAGCAGCTTGACTAGCGGGAGGCACAGCTCCTACAATGAGCAGTTCTTC.

The chain has TRBV2 and TRBJ2-7; 9 bases are a match to TRBD2. This CDR3 region has 18 residues. The junction had 19 bases not matched to a gene; V was cut back by 8 bases and J by 2 bases. From germline, CDR1 is SNHLY and CDR2 FYNNEI. For the CDR3, the DNA is TGTGCCAGCCACCCGGAGCCGATTCTAGCGGGGACCCCCTACGAGCAGTACTTC. Its translation: CASHPEPILAGTPYEQYF.

The rearrangement links TRBV5-1 to TRBJ1-1, with D hard to call. V was shortened by 4 bases and J by 0 bases, with 10 bases between the two germline ends. This CDR3 comprises 14 residues. Germline V gives CDR1 SGHRS, CDR2 YFSETQ. CDR3 nucleotides: TGCGCCAGCAGCCGGGGAGCCATGAACACTGAAGCTTTCTTT. This translates into CASSRGAMNTEAFF.

V and J are TRBV5-1 and TRBJ2-7; maybe TRBD2 (5 bases). In germline, CDR1 is SGHRS, CDR2 YFSETQ. The germline V and J ends were trimmed by 1 base and 3 bases, with 11 bases remaining between them. This CDR3 has 14 amino acids. The DNA for the CDR3 is TGCGCCAGCAGCTTGTCGGCGGAGGACTACGAGCAGTACTTC. Encoded protein: CASSLSAEDYEQYF.

A single count supports this clone. The rearrangement joins TRBV28 to TRBJ2-1, with 8 bases identical to TRBD1. After removal of 6 bases from V and 5 bases from J, the junction contained 12 bases not matched to a gene. Germline V lookup: CDR1 MDHEN, CDR2 SYDVKM. The CDR3 runs to 16 residues. The CDR3 loop reads CASSRSGTGIHNEQFF. DNA for the CDR3: TGTGCCAGCAGCCGATCCGGGACAGGAATACACAATGAGCAGTTCTTC.

The chain is built from TRBV27 and TRBJ1-1; weak D call: TRBD1 (6 bases). CDR3 length: 12 amino acids. The germline V and J ends were trimmed by 8 bases and 11 bases, with 18 bases remaining between them. Germline V CDR1 and CDR2: MNHEY, SMNVEV (reference sequence). The CDR3 coding sequence is TGTGCCAGCGGACAGCTCAAACTAGAGGCTTTCTTT. Its protein product is CASGQLKLEAFF.

Only one count was recorded for this clone. The gene calls are TRBV6-1 and TRBJ2-1; TRBD2 is a possible D gene (6 bases). Per germline, CDR1 MNHNS and CDR2 SASEGT. This CDR3 has 16 amino acids. V gave up 4 bases and J gave up 1 base, with 14 bases separating them. CDR3 amino acids: CASSGFREESYNEQFF. The CDR3 DNA follows: TGTGCCAGCAGTGGCTTCAGGGAGGAATCCTACAATGAGCAGTTCTTC.

This clone turned up a few times. The genes are TRBV7-9 and TRBJ2-1; 12 bases are shared with TRBD2. Germline CDR1 SEHNR, CDR2 FQNEAQ (reference sequence). The V segment lost 5 bases and the J segment 1 base; nucleotides outside the gene matches: 6. CDR3 length: 17 residues. The CDR3 protein is CASSPSTSGRSYNEQFF. As DNA, the CDR3 is TGTGCCAGCAGCCCGAGTACTAGCGGGAGGTCCTACAATGAGCAGTTCTTC.

The chain is built from TRBV5-6 and TRBJ1-4; 8 bases are a match to TRBD1. This CDR3 is built from 18 residues. Losses at the gene ends were 4 bases for V and 0 bases for J; bases not matched to a gene: 11. Germline V gene data show CDR1 as SGHDT and CDR2 as YYEEEE. The CDR3 DNA reads as TGTGCCAGCAGCCATCGAACAGGGGGAGTTGCAACTAATGAAAAACTGTTTTTT. Its protein is CASSHRTGGVATNEKLFF.

The rearrangement links TRBV7-7 to TRBJ2-7, with a weak D call TRBD2 (6 bases). Germline V gives CDR1 SSHAT, CDR2 FNYEAQ (reference sequence). CDR3 size: 15 residues. The CDR3 sequence is CASSPRVADSYEQYV. In DNA, the CDR3 is TGTGCTAGCAGCCCCAGGGTAGCGGACTCCTACGAGCAGTACGTC.

Here the CDR3 DNA reads TGTGCCAGCACCCCGGGGGCTAGCGGGAGTATGAGAGAGACCCAGTACTTC. This sequence encodes CASTPGASGSMRETQYF. The gene calls are TRBV27 and TRBJ2-5; 10 bases fit TRBD2. J was trimmed by 4 bases and V by 7 bases; bases with no gene match: 15. The CDR3 spans 17 residues. Germline loops: CDR1 MNHEY, CDR2 SMNVEV (reference sequence).

The chain joins TRBV14 to TRBJ1-4; maybe TRBD1 (5 bases). Trimming took 0 bases from V and 4 from J, leaving 9 bases between them. Germline-derived CDR1 and CDR2 are SGHDN and FVKESK. There are 15 residues in the CDR3. As DNA, the CDR3 is TGTGCCAGCAGCCAAGATCGACAGCTTAATGAAAAACTGTTTTTT. Its protein is CASSQDRQLNEKLFF.

The chain couples TRBV3-1 (or the pseudogene TRBV3-2) to TRBJ1-5, with D tentatively TRBD1 (5 bases). Per germline, CDR1 LGHDT and CDR2 YNNKEL (reference sequence). This CDR3 is 13 amino acids long. Trimming removed 0 bases from V and 7 bases from J, with 7 bases in between. DNA for the CDR3: TGTGCCAGCAGCCAAGATCAGGGCCAGCCCCAGCATTTT. Protein product: CASSQDQGQPQHF.

The V and J genes are TRBV6-5 and TRBJ2-7, with 7 bases lining up with TRBD1. Germline loops: CDR1 MNHEY, CDR2 SVGAGI. V dropped 6 bases and J dropped 3; count of bases not matched to a gene: 8. The CDR3 is made up of 14 amino acids. The CDR3 region is CASSARQGYYEQYF. CDR3 coding DNA: TGTGCCAGCAGCGCCCGACAGGGATACTACGAGCAGTACTTC.